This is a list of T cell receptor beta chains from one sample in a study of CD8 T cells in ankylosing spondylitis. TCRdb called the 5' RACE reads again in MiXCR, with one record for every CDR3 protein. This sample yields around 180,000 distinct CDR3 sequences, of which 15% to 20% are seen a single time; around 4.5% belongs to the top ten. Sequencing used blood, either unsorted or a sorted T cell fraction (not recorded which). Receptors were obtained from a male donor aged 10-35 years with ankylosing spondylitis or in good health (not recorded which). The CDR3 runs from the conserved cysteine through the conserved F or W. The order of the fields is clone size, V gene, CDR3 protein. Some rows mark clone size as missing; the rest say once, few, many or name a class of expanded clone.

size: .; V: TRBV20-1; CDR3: CSARDREGTDTQYF
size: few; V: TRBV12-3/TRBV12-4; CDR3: CASSYTGVNEKLFF
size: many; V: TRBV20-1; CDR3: CSASAQGVSYGYTF
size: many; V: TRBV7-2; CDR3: CASSTRVGPNTEAFF
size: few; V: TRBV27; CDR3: CASSFLRDRGQSGELFF
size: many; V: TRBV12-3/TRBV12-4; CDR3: CASSLRSPLHF
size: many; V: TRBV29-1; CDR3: CSGGQGQETQYF
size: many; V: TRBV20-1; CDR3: CSAPQGNQPQHF
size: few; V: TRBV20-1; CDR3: CSATEISTPNEQFF
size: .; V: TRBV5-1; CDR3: CASSLGTSGDAADTQYF
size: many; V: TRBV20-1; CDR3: CSASGGTDTQYF
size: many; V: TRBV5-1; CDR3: CASSLDRNSPLHF
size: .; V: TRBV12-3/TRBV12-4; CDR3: CASTLPGLGSHNEQFF
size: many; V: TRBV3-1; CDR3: CASSDHNRGSGANVLTF
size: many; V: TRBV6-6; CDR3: CASRGQGNYEQYF
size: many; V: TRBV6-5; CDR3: CASSRPTGGNVYGYTF
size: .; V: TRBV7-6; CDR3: CASSSTYSGRAFEQFF
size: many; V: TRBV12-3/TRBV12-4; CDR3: CASSRETGSRYEQYF
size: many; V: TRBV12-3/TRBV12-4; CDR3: CASSPTVGGYEQYF
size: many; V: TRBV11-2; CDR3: CASSPLGSGSNEQYF
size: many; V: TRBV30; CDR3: CAWGRSNTGELFF
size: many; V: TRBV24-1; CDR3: CATSDLRQENTGELFF
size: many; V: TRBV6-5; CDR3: CASSPGINSPLHF
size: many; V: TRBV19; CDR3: CASSLGVEQYF
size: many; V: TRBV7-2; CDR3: CASSLGLAGIDTQYF
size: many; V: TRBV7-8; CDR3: CASSLGQGRGGTQYF
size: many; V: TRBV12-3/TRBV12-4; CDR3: CASTITSGNTGELFF
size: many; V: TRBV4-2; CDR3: CASATTPSTDTQYF
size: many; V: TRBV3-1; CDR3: CASSQVSEQFF
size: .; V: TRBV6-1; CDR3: CASSHKEGYGYTF
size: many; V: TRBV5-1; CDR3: CASSSPGLRRVGELFF
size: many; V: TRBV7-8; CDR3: CASKTLAGGTQETQYF
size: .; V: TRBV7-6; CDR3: CASSLLHGEQYF
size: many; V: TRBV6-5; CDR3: CASAVTPHRDEQFF
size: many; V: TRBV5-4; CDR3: CASSLAVGENYGYTF
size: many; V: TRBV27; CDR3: CASSLIGANTEAFF
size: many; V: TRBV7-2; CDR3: CPSSSTRYPGELFF
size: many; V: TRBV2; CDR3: CASSDSGSTDTQYF
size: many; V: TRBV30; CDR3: CAFKISDGGPLHF
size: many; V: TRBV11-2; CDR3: CASSRRRDRSSYEQYF
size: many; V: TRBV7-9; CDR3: CASRPEGQTLTGELFF
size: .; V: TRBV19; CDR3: CASSKLEGGELFF
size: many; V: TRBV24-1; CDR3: CATLARGTDTQYF
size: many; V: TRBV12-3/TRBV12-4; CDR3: CASWSGTGELFF
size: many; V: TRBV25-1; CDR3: CASRREYNEQFF
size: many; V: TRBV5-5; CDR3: CASSPQGGGLKGLNEQFF
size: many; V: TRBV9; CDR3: CASSLIGDTEAFF
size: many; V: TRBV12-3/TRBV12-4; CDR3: CAASGPSGYGYTF
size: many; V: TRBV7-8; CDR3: CASRPFGERETDNEQFF
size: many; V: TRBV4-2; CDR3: CASRWTSGANTGELFF
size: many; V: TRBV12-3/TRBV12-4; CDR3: CASSTDREYEQYF
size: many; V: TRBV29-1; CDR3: CSVRRGQETQYF
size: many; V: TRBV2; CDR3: CASRAGTRKTQYF
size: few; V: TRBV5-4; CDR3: CASSSQGPVYGYTF
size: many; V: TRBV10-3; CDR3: CAITPSEVNEQFF
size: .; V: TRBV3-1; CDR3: CASSQGGRGGYTF
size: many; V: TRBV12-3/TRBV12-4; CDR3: CASRLMNTEAFF
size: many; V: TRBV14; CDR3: CASSQGQGDYEQYF
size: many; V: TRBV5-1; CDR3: CASSLARVDTQYF